This T cell receptor (beta chain) came from a study of cytomegalovirus exposure and HLA in healthy donors. Findings and caveats of the study: CMV antigen specificity of a few CMV-associated chains was confirmed in vitro.

This clone has more than one count but fewer than ten. Its antigen is not known. One junction end disagrees with the germline gene, perhaps due to a read error. 13 Jbeta primers and 60 Vbeta primers were used for the PCR. Data came from immunoSEQ multiplex PCR; TCRdb stores just in-frame clones and leaves some out. The sample shows approximately 170,000 clones, around 86% of them seen only once. From germline, CDR1 is SGHRS and CDR2 YFSETQ. The CDR3 is made up of 12 amino acids. The TCR comes from a male donor in good health and CMV-seronegative. The chain is built from TRBV5-1 and TRBJ2-1; D may be TRBD2 (6 bases). Material: PBMCs. The CDR3, as DNA: TGCGCCAGCAGCTTGGACGAGGAGGGTCGCATCTTC. Translated: CASSLDEEGRIF. The full variable domain, with the rest looked up from reference TRBV5-1 and TRBJ2-1, is KAGVTQTPRYLIKTRGQQVTLSCSPISGHRSVSWYQQTPGQGLQFLFEYFSETQRNKGNFPGRFSGRQFSNSRSEMNVSTLELGDSALYLCASSLDEEGRIFGPGTRLTVL.